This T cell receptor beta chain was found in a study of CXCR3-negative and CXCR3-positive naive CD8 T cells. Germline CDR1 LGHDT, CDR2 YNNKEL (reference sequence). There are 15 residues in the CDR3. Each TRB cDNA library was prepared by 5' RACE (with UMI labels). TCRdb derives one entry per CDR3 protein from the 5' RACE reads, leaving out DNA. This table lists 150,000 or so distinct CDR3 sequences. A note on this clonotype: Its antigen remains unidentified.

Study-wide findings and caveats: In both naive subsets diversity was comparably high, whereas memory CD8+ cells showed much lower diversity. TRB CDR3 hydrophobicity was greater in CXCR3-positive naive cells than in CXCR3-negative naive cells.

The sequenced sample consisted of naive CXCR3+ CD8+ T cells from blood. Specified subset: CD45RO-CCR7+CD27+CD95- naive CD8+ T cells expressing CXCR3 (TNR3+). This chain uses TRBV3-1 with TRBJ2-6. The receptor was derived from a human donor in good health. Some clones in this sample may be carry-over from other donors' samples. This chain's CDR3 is CASSQDWAGANVLTF.